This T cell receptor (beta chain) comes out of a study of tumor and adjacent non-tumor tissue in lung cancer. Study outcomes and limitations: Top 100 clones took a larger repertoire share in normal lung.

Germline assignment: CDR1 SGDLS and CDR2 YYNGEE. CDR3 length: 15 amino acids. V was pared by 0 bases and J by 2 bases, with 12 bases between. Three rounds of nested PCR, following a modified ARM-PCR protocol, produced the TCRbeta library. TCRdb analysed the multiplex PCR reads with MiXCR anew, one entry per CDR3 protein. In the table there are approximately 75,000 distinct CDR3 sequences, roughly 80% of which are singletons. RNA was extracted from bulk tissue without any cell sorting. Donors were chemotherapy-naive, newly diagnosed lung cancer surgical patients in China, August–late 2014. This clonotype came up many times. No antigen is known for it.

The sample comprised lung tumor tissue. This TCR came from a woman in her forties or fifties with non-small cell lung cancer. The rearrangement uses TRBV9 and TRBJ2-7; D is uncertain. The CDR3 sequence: CASSVDATTAYEQYF. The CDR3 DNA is TGTGCCAGCAGCGTAGACGCTACCACAGCCTACGAGCAGTACTTC.